This T cell receptor beta chain was recorded in a study of blood T cells in healthy people across ages. The draw of peripheral blood yielded about 10 milliliters from each donor. On this clonotype: Antigen: not known.

Study-wide results and limits: Relative to aged donors, long-lived donors carried more naive CD4+ cells and displayed higher diversity.

Sample-barcoded 5' priming and a J-beta primer mix drove a second PCR of 7 to 11 cycles. MiXCR, applied by TCRdb to the 5' RACE reads, yields one record per CDR3 protein. Found here are about 560,000 distinct CDR3 sequences, about 27% of them singletons; the top ten hold 3% to 4.5%. The CDR3 contains 15 residues. CDR1 and CDR2 from the germline V gene are DFQATT and SNEGSKA (reference sequence). V shed 5 bases and J 4 bases; nucleotides not matched to a gene: 6. The sample was also reused in another study, on T cells of mothers and their children.

The chain couples TRBV20-1 to TRBJ2-3; 13 bases are a match to TRBD2. This receptor was obtained from a boy aged 2 to 9 in good health. Sequencing was done on a sample of blood. CDR3 nucleotide sequence: TGCAGTGCTTCCCGCGGGACTAGCGGGGCAGATACGCAGTATTTT. This sequence encodes CSASRGTSGADTQYF.